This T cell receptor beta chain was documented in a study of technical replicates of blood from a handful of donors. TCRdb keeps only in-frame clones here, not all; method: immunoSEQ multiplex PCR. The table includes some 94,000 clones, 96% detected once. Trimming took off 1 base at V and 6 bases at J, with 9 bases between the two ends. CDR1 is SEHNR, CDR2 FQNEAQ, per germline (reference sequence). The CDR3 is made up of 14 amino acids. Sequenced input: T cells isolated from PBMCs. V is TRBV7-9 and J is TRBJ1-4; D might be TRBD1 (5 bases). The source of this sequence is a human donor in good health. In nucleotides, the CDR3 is TGTGCCAGCAGCTTAGGCGGGGACGATGAAAAACTGTTTTTT. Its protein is CASSLGGDDEKLFF.